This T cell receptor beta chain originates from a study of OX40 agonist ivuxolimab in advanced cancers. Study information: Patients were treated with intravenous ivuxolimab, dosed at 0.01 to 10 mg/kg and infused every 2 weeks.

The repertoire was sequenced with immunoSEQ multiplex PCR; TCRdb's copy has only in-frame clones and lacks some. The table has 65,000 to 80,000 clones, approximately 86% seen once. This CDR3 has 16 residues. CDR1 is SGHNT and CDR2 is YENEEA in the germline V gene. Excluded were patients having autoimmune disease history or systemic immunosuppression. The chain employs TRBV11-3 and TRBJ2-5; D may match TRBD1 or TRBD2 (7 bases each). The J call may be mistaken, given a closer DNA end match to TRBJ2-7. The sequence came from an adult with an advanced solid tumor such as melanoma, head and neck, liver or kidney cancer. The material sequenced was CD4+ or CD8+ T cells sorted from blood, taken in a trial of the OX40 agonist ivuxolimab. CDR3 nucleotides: TGTGCCAGCAGCTTGGGGGGGGGACAGAACTCCTACGAGCAGTACTTC. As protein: CASSLGGGQNSYEQYF.